These 14 T cell receptor beta chains were all obtained from the same sample, sequenced in a study of T cell responses to AZD1222 COVID-19 vaccine. Measured with immunoSEQ multiplex PCR; TCRdb has only the in-frame clones, and not every one. The sample lists around 260,000 clones, 85% to 95% occurring once. Here the sequenced sample was peripheral blood, taken on day 0 of AZD1222 vaccination. The receptors were sampled from an adult in good health.

The chain is built from TRBV20-1 and TRBJ1-5; D ambiguous. The CDR3 runs 11 residues. Trimming removed 6 bases from V and 3 bases from J, with 6 bases in between. Germline V gives CDR1 DFQATT, CDR2 SNEGSKA (reference sequence). The CDR3 DNA follows: TGCAGTGCAGAGGTCAATCAGCCCCAGCATTTT. Its protein product is CSAEVNQPQHF.

This chain links TRBV5-1 with TRBJ2-2, with a weak D call TRBD1 (5 bases). Trimming pared 0 bases from V and 7 bases from J, leaving 10 bases between. Germline CDR1 SGHRS, CDR2 YFSETQ. The CDR3 runs 14 residues. The CDR3 loop is CASSLGGAYGELFF. CDR3 coding DNA: TGCGCCAGCAGCTTGGGGGGCGCGTACGGGGAGCTGTTTTTT.

The J gene is TRBJ2-2, the V gene TRBV15; D may be TRBD2 (6 bases). V dropped 2 bases and J dropped 5 bases, with 15 bases sitting between them. In germline, CDR1 is LNHNV, CDR2 YYDKDF (reference sequence). The CDR3 spans 16 residues. This CDR3 reads CATSRPGTAGTGELFF. In DNA, the CDR3 is TGTGCCACCAGCAGACCGGGGACCGCGGGAACCGGGGAGCTGTTTTTT.

In DNA, the CDR3 is TGCAGCGTTGATGAGGGCTACACCTTC. Translation gives CSVDEGYTF. The V and J genes are TRBV29-1 and TRBJ1-2; D uncertain. Germline V gives CDR1 SQVTM, CDR2 ANQGSEA. The CDR3 extends over 9 amino acids. Between the trimmed V and J ends, which lost 3 bases and 8 bases, there was a span of 4 bases.

The chain employs TRBV7-8 and TRBJ1-3, with a possible D match to TRBD1 (6 bases). Germline V gene sequence: CDR1 SGHVS, CDR2 FQNEAQ. CDR3 length: 16 residues. The V gene lost 1 base and the J gene lost 4 bases, with 14 bases spanning the gap. CDR3 sequence (DNA): TGTGCCAGCAGCTTAGTACAGGGTGATGTAGGAAACACCATATATTTT. This codes for CASSLVQGDVGNTIYF.

V usage is TRBV30 and J usage is TRBJ1-5; 7 bases are a match to TRBD1. In germline, CDR1 is GTSNPN, CDR2 SVGIG (reference sequence). CDR3 length equals 16 residues. V shed 0 bases and J 6 bases; nucleotides not matched to a gene: 11. CDR3 protein: CAWSVLTGRDSQPQHF. The CDR3 coding sequence is TGTGCCTGGAGTGTACTAACGGGGAGGGACAGTCAGCCCCAGCATTTT.

V usage is TRBV5-1 and J usage is TRBJ2-1, with 8 bases fitting TRBD2. The V gene's germline CDR1 is SGHRS and CDR2 YFSETQ. This CDR3 region has 15 residues. The ends lost 0 bases at V and 3 bases at J; junction bases unmatched: 2. Here the CDR3 reads CASSLGGTSYNEQFF. The CDR3 DNA reads as TGCGCCAGCAGCTTGGGGGGGACTAGCTACAATGAGCAGTTCTTC.

The chain is built from TRBV5-4 and TRBJ1-2; 9 nucleotides match TRBD1. CDR1 is SGHNT and CDR2 is YYREEE in the germline V gene (reference sequence). J lost 1 base, V lost 4 bases, and 5 bases had no gene match. The CDR3 consists of 15 residues. DNA of the CDR3: TGTGCCAGCAGCATACCGGGACAGGGTAACTATGGCTACACCTTC. Protein product: CASSIPGQGNYGYTF.

The chain joins TRBV5-8 to TRBJ2-3; 9 bases match TRBD1. Germline V lookup: CDR1 SGHTS, CDR2 YDEGEE. This CDR3 has 15 residues. Trimming at V came to 4 bases and at J to 6 bases, leaving 9 bases not matched to a gene. CDR3 sequence (DNA): TGTGCCAGCAGCGCATCGGGACAGGGCGGGGATACGCAGTATTTT. Translating gives CASSASGQGGDTQYF.

The chain combines TRBV9 with TRBJ2-5, with 9 bases aligning to TRBD2. Unmatched junction bases numbered 11, after V lost 0 bases and J lost 5 bases. CDR3 length: 17 amino acids. The V gene's germline CDR1 is SGDLS and CDR2 YYNGEE. CDR3 DNA sequence: TGTGCCAGCAGCGTAGCGGGTAGCGGGGGTGCGGGGGAGACCCAGTACTTC. Translating it yields CASSVAGSGGAGETQYF.

The chain couples TRBV3-1 (or the pseudogene TRBV3-2) to TRBJ1-2; 7 bases align to TRBD1. This CDR3 is built from 18 residues. Germline lookup yields CDR1 LGHDT and CDR2 YNNKEL (reference sequence). The V gene end was trimmed by 4 bases and the J gene end by 4 bases; junction bases not matched to a gene: 18. Here the CDR3 reads CASSPSAPTGLPLYGYTF. DNA for the CDR3: TGTGCCAGCAGCCCTTCCGCCCCGACAGGGCTCCCCCTCTATGGCTACACCTTC.

The chain recombines TRBV7-3 with TRBJ2-2, with a weak D call TRBD1 (6 bases). CDR1 is SGHTA, CDR2 FQGTGA, per germline. This CDR3 is built from 15 residues. The V and J ends lost 3 bases and 7 bases respectively, with 15 bases between them. Written as DNA, the CDR3 is TGTGCCAGCAGCTTCTTCCCCACAGGGCTCGGGGAGCTGTTTTTT. Translation: CASSFFPTGLGELFF.

The chain employs TRBV20-1 and TRBJ1-5, with D perhaps matching TRBD1 (5 bases). CDR1 and CDR2 (germline): DFQATT, SNEGSKA (reference sequence). The V end lost 3 bases, the J end lost 6 bases, and 9 bases lay between the germline ends. The CDR3 covers 12 residues. The CDR3 spells CSASRGFQPQHF. The CDR3 bases are TGCAGTGCTAGTAGGGGCTTTCAGCCCCAGCATTTT.

The chain employs TRBV10-2 and TRBJ1-5, with D possibly matching TRBD1 (5 bases). Trimming pared 7 bases from V and 5 bases from J, leaving 12 bases between. The length of the CDR3 is 13 residues. Germline V lookup: CDR1 WSHSY, CDR2 SAAADI. CDR3 sequence reads: CASNRQIDQPQHF. CDR3 bases: TGCGCCAGCAACAGGCAAATAGATCAGCCCCAGCATTTT.